The clone carrying this TCR beta chain occurred a few times. Its antigen is still unknown. Assay: immunoSEQ multiplex PCR; the TCRdb copy retains only in-frame clones and omits some. The sample lists tens of thousands of clones; 72% were seen once. The CDR3 length is 14 residues. V lost 3 bases and J lost 0, with 6 bases in between. CDR1 is MGHDK and CDR2 is SYGVNS in the germline V gene. The record originates from a study of early stage breast cancer tumors. Study observations and caveats: Commonly generated sequences made up most enriched TCRB sequences shared between patients. Compared with adjacent normal breast tissue, tumors showed roughly 2.4-fold greater T cell density and higher clonality.

The TCR was taken from a person between 45 and 65 years old with breast cancer. The J gene is TRBJ1-3, the V gene TRBV25-1; D is uncertain. Sequenced: blood. CDR3 sequence reads: CASSDRPSGNTIYF. For the CDR3, the DNA is TGTGCCAGCAGTGATCGGCCCTCTGGAAACACCATATATTTT.